Listed here are 11 T cell receptor beta chains from one sample, sequenced in a study of T cell repertoires in ileal Crohn's disease. The method was immunoSEQ multiplex PCR; TCRdb's version includes in-frame clones alone and lacks a portion of them. This table holds around 5,700 clones, about four fifths found once. The sample taken for sequencing was ileal tissue. These receptors all stem from an adult with Crohn's disease.

The V gene is TRBV5-1, the J gene TRBJ2-1, with D uncertain. CDR1 and CDR2 (germline): SGHRS, YFSETQ. The V end lost 7 bases, the J end lost 1 base, and 12 bases lay between the germline ends. This CDR3 contains 14 residues. The CDR3 DNA is TGCGCCAGCTGCACAGCCGAGTCCTACAATGAGCAGTTCTTC. It yields the protein CASCTAESYNEQFF.

The V call is TRBV30, the J call TRBJ2-7; a possible D gene is TRBD1 (6 bases). The ends were cut back, 1 base at V and 3 bases at J, with 22 bases in the middle. Germline assignment: CDR1 GTSNPN and CDR2 SVGIG (reference sequence). The CDR3 is 17 residues long. Written as DNA, the CDR3 is TGTGCCTGGAGTGCGAACACCGGGACACTGGGCGTCTACGAGCAGTACTTC. It specifies CAWSANTGTLGVYEQYF. The full variable domain, rest sourced from reference TRBV30 and TRBJ2-7, is SQTIHQWPATLVQPVGSPLSLECTVEGTSNPNLYWYRQAAGRGLQLLFYSVGIGQISSEVPQNLSASRPQDRQFILSSKKLLLSDSGFYLCAWSANTGTLGVYEQYFGPGTRLTVT.

The V and J genes are TRBV5-8 and TRBJ1-5; D is uncertain. The CDR3 contains 14 residues. The germline V and J ends were trimmed by 3 bases and 6 bases, with 13 bases remaining between them. Germline loops: CDR1 SGHTS, CDR2 YDEGEE. In nucleotides, the CDR3 is TGTGCCAGCAGCTCGTATATATCGGGTCAGCCCCAGCATTTT. Translating it yields CASSSYISGQPQHF. Using reference TRBV5-8 and TRBJ1-5 for the parts outside the CDR3, the full variable domain is EAGVTQSPTHLIKTRGQQATLRCSPISGHTSVYWYQQALGLGLQFLLWYDEGEERNRGNFPPRFSGRQFPNYSSELNVNALELEDSALYLCASSSYISGQPQHFGDGTRLSIL.

V is TRBV7-9 and J is TRBJ1-6; D is uncertain. V shed 1 base and J shed 3 bases, with 10 bases lying between them. The CDR3 runs 16 residues. Germline lookup yields CDR1 SEHNR and CDR2 FQNEAQ (reference sequence). CDR3 nucleotide sequence: TGTGCCAGCAGCTTAGGTTCGGGGTTCTATAATTCACCCCTCCACTTT. Amino acid sequence: CASSLGSGFYNSPLHF.

This clone has just a few counts. This chain joins TRBV19 and TRBJ1-1; TRBD1 is a possible D gene (5 bases). The V gene's germline CDR1 is LNHDA and CDR2 SQIVND (reference sequence). CDR3 length: 15 residues. Trimming pared 7 bases from V and 5 bases from J, leaving 20 bases between. This CDR3 reads CASNFWGELGTEAFF. DNA of the CDR3: TGTGCCAGTAATTTCTGGGGGGAGCTAGGTACTGAAGCTTTCTTT.

The CDR3: CASTPWEGRLNTEAFF. The DNA for the CDR3 is TGTGCCAGTACCCCTTGGGAGGGCAGGTTGAACACTGAAGCTTTCTTT. The rearrangement links TRBV19 to TRBJ1-1; D is uncertain. V gave up 7 bases and J gave up 0 bases, with 18 bases separating them. CDR3 length equals 16 residues. The germline V gene has CDR1 LNHDA and CDR2 SQIVND (reference sequence). Full variable domain (missing parts from reference TRBV19 and TRBJ1-1): DGGITQSPKYLFRKEGQNVTLSCEQNLNHDAMYWYRQDPGQGLRLIYYSQIVNDFQKGDIAEGYSVSREKKESFPLTVTSAQKNPTAFYLCASTPWEGRLNTEAFFGQGTRLTVV.

The CDR3 sequence: CASSPGPLAGQETQYF. In DNA, the CDR3 is TGTGCCAGCAGCCCCGGGCCCCTAGCGGGACAAGAGACCCAGTACTTC. This chain links TRBV9 with TRBJ2-5; 9 bases line up with TRBD2. The germline gives CDR1 SGDLS, CDR2 YYNGEE. The V and J ends lost 4 bases and 2 bases, in that order; junction bases with no gene match: 9. CDR3 size: 16 residues.

The chain has TRBV27 and TRBJ2-7, with 10 nucleotides matching TRBD2. The CDR3 is made up of 15 amino acids. The germline V gene encodes CDR1 MNHEY and CDR2 SMNVEV (reference sequence). V lost 5 bases, J lost 0 bases, and 4 bases stayed unmatched. CDR3 sequence: CASSRGTSVSYEQYF. The CDR3, as DNA: TGTGCCAGCAGTCGCGGGACTAGCGTCTCCTACGAGCAGTACTTC.

The chain carries TRBV30 and TRBJ2-1; tentatively, D is TRBD2 (5 bases). The germline CDR1 and CDR2 sequences are GTSNPN and SVGIG (reference sequence). This CDR3 is built from 15 residues. V shed 3 bases and J shed 0 bases, with 12 bases lying between them. CDR3 nucleotide sequence: TGTGCCTGGAGGCGAGGGCTAAGCTCCTACAATGAGCAGTTCTTC. This sequence encodes CAWRRGLSSYNEQFF.

This chain links TRBV5-8 with TRBJ1-2; D gene uncertain. Trimming removed 4 bases at V and 1 base at J, with 8 bases between. The length of the CDR3 is 13 residues. Germline V gives CDR1 SGHTS, CDR2 YDEGEE. CDR3 nucleotide sequence: TGTGCCAGCAGCCCTATCCTTAACTATGGCTACACCTTC. It yields the protein CASSPILNYGYTF.

The chain links TRBV5-4 to TRBJ2-1; the D gene is possibly TRBD2 (6 bases). Germline V lookup: CDR1 SGHNT, CDR2 YYREEE (reference sequence). This CDR3 comprises 17 residues. Trimming took 1 base from V and 8 from J, leaving 22 bases between them. In DNA form, the CDR3 reads TGTGCCAGCAGCTTGCTTTCGTTGCGGGGAGCTAAGGATGAGCAGTTCTTC. Translation: CASSLLSLRGAKDEQFF.